This TCR beta chain was profiled in a study of vaccination effects on CD4 cells after COVID-19. With 1 base removed from V and 4 bases from J, the gap between germline ends came to 10 bases. CDR3 size: 14 residues. CDR1 is LGHNA, CDR2 YSLEER, per germline. This table comes from immunoSEQ multiplex PCR, and its TCRdb copy is limited to in-frame clones, with some not included. The sample holds roughly 68,000 clones, roughly 74% seen once. Expansion with viral peptide pools was applied to antigen-specific CD4+ T cells by the ViraFEST assay prior to sequencing. Culture proceeded for approximately 10 days, and CD4+ T cells were then isolated. Everyone in the study got two shots of either the BNT162b2 or mRNA-1273 vaccine. As to this clone: Its antigen is unknown.

This receptor was obtained from a human donor who received a COVID-19 vaccine. This sample comprised CD4+ T cells from PBMCs cultured with HCoV-229E spike peptides, obtained after COVID-19 vaccination. V gene TRBV4-3 combines with J gene TRBJ1-1; D might be TRBD1 (5 bases). For the CDR3, the DNA is TGCGCCAGCAGCCAAGGGGGGATGATCACTGAAGCTTTCTTT. This translates into CASSQGGMITEAFF.